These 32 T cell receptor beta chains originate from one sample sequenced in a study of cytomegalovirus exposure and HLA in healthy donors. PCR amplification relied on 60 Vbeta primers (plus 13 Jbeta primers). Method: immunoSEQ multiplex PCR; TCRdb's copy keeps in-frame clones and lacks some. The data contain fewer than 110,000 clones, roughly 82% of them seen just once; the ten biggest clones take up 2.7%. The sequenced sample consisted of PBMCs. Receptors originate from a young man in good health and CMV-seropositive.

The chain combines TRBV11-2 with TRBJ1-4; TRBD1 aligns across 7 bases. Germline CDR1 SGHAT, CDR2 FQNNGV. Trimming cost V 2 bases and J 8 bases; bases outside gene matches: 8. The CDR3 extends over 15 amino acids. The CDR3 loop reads CASSLLGQGGEKLFF. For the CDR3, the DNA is TGTGCCAGCAGCTTACTCGGTCAGGGGGGAGAAAAACTGTTTTTT.

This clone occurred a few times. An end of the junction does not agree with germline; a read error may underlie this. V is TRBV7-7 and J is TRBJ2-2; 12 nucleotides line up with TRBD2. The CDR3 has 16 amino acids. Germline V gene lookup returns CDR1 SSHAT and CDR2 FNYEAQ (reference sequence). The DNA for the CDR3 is TGTGCTAGCAGCCAACTAGCGGGGGGGAACACCGGGGAGCTGTTTTTT. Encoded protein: CASSQLAGGNTGELFF. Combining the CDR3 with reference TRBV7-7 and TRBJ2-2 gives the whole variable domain GAGVSQSPRYKVTKRGQDVTLRCDPISSHATLYWYQQALGQGPEFLTYFNYEAQPDKSGLPSDRFSAERPEGSISTLTIQRTEQRDSAMYRCASSQLAGGNTGELFFGEGSRLTVL.

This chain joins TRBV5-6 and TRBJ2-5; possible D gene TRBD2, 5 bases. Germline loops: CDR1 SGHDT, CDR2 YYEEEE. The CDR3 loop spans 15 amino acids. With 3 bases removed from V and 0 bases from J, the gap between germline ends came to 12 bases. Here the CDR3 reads CASSSLGLYQETQYF. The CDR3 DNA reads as TGTGCCAGCAGCTCTCTAGGACTGTACCAAGAGACCCAGTACTTC.

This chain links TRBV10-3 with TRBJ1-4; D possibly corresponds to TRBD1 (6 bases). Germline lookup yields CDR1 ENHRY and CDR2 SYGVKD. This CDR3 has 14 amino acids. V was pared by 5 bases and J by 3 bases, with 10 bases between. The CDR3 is CAISRTVPNEKLFF. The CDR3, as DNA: TGTGCCATCAGTCGGACAGTCCCTAATGAAAAACTGTTTTTT.

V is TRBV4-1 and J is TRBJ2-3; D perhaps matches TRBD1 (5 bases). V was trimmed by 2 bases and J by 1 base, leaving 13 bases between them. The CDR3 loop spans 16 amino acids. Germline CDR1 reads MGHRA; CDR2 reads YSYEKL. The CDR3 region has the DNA TGCGCCAGCAGCCAACCAACAGGACGTCGCACAGATACGCAGTATTTT. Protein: CASSQPTGRRTDTQYF.

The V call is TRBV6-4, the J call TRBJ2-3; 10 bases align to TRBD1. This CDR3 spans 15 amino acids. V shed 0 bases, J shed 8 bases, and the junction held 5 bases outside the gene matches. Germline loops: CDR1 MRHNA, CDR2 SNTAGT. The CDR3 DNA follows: TGTGCCAGCAGTGACTCAAGGACAGGGGGAGTTACGCAGTATTTT. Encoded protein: CASSDSRTGGVTQYF.

The CDR3 sequence is CASSSLREAETQYF. Here the CDR3 DNA reads TGTGCCAGCAGCTCCCTTCGGGAGGCGGAGACCCAGTACTTC. This chain connects TRBV5-6 to TRBJ2-5; 7 nucleotides line up with TRBD2. The length of the CDR3 is 14 residues. Germline V lookup: CDR1 SGHDT, CDR2 YYEEEE. V was clipped by 3 bases and J by 5 bases; unmatched bases: 7.

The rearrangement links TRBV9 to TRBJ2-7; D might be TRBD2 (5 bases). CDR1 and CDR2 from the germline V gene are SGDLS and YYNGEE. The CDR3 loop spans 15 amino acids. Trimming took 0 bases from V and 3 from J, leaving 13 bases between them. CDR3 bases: TGTGCCAGCAGCGTAGGAGGGAGCAGTCTCTACGAGCAGTACTTC. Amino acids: CASSVGGSSLYEQYF. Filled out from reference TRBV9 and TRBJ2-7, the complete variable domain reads DSGVTQTPKHLITATGQRVTLRCSPRSGDLSVYWYQQSLDQGLQFLIQYYNGEERAKGNILERFSAQQFPDLHSELNLSSLELGDSALYFCASSVGGSSLYEQYFGPGTRLTVT.

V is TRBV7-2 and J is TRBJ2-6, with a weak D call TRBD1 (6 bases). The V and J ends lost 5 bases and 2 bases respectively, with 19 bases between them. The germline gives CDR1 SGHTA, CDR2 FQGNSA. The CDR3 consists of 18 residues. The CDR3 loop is CASSLLDSSFTGANVLTF. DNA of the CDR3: TGTGCCAGCAGCCTATTGGACAGTTCCTTTACTGGGGCCAACGTCCTGACTTTC.

The chain's CDR3 is CASSQGQDRVRGYTF. The CDR3, as DNA: TGCGCCAGCAGCCAGGGCCAGGACAGGGTCCGTGGCTACACCTTC. The chain combines TRBV4-1 with TRBJ1-2; TRBD1 agrees at 8 bases. CDR1 and CDR2 (germline): MGHRA, YSYEKL. V trimming: 3 bases; J trimming: 7 bases; junction bases outside the gene matches: 10. CDR3 size: 15 residues.

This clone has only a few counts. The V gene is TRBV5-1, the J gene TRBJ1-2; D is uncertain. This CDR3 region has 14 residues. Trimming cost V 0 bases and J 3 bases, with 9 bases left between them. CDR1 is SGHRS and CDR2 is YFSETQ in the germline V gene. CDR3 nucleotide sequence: TGCGCCAGCAGCTTGGGACATTCGGACTATGGCTACACCTTC. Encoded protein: CASSLGHSDYGYTF.

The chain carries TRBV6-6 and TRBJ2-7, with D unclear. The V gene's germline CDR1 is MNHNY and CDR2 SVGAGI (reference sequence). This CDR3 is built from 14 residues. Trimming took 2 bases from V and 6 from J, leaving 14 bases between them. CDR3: CASSYAQDKAEQYF. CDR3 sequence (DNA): TGTGCCAGCAGTTACGCTCAGGATAAAGCCGAGCAGTACTTC.

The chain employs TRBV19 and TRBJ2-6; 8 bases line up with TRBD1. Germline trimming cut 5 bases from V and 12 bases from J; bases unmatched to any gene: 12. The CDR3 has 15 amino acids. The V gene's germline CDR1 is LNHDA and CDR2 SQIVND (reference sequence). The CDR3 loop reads CASSLPWTGSPVLTF. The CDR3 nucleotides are TGTGCCAGTAGTCTTCCTTGGACAGGGTCCCCCGTCCTGACTTTC.

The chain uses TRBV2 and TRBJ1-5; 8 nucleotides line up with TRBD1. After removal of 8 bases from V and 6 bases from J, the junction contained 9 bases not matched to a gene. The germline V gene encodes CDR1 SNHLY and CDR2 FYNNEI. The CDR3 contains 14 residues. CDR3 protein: CASGTQGAFQPQHF. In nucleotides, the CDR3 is TGTGCCAGCGGGACCCAGGGGGCATTTCAGCCCCAGCATTTT. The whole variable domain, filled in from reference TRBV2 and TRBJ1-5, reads EPEVTQTPSHQVTQMGQEVILRCVPISNHLYFYWYRQILGQKVEFLVSFYNNEISEKSEIFDDQFSVERPDGSNFTLKIRSTKLEDSAMYFCASGTQGAFQPQHFGDGTRLSIL.

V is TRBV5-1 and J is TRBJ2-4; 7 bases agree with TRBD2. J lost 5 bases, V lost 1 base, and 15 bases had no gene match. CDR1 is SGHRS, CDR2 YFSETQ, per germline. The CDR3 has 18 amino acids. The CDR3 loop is CASSLMFLAGGRENIQYF. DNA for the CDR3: TGCGCCAGCAGCTTGATGTTCTTAGCGGGTGGGCGGGAAAACATTCAGTACTTC.

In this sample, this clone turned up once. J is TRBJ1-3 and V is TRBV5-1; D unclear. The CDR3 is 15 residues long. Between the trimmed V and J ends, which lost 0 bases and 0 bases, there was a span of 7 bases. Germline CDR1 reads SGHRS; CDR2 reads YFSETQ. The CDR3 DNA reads TGCGCCAGCAGCTTGGGGCCGAACTCTGGAAACACCATATATTTT. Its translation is CASSLGPNSGNTIYF.

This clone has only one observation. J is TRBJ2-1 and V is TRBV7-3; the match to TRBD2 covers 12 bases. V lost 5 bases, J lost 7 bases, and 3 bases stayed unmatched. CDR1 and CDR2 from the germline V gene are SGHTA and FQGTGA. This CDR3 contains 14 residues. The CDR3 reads CASSPGLAGNEQFF. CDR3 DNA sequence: TGTGCCAGCAGCCCTGGACTAGCGGGAAATGAGCAGTTCTTC.

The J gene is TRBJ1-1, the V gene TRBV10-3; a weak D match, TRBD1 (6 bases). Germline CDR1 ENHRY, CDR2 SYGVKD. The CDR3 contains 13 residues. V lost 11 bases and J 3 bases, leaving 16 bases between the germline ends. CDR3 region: CASKQGDDTEAFF. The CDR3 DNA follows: TGTGCCTCGAAACAGGGAGATGACACTGAAGCTTTCTTT.

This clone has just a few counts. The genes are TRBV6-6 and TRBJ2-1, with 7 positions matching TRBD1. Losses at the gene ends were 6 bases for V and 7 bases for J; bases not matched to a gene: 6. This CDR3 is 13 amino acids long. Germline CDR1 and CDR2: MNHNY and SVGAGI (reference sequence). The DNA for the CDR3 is TGTGCCAGCAGGGAAGTACAGGGGAATGAGCAGTTCTTC. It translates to CASREVQGNEQFF.

CDR3 nucleotides: TGTGCCATCAGTGCGGCGGAGCGGAACACCATATATTTT. Translated: CAISAAERNTIYF. V gene TRBV10-3 combines with J gene TRBJ1-3; D not certain. CDR3 length equals 13 residues. V lost 4 bases and J 7 bases, leaving 11 bases between the germline ends. Germline assignment: CDR1 ENHRY and CDR2 SYGVKD.

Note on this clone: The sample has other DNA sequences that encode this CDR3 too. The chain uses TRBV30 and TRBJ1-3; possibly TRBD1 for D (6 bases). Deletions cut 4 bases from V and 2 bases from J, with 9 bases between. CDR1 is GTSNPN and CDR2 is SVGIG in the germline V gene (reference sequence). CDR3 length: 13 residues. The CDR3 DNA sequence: TGTGCCTGGAACCAGGGGACTGGAAACACCATATATTTT. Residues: CAWNQGTGNTIYF.

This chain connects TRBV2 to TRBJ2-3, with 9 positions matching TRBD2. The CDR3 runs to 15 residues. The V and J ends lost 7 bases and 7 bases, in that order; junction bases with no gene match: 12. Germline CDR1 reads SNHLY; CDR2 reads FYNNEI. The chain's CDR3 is CASKNLAGTRYTQYF. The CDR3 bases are TGTGCCAGCAAAAATCTAGCGGGGACGAGGTATACGCAGTATTTT.

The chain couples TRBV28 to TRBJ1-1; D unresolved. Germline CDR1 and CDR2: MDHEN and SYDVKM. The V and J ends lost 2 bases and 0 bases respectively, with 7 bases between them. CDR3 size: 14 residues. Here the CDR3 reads CASSLVPVNTEAFF. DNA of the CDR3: TGTGCCAGCAGTTTAGTCCCGGTGAACACTGAAGCTTTCTTT. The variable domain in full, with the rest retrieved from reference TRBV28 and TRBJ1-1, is DVKVTQSSRYLVKRTGEKVFLECVQDMDHENMFWYRQDPGLGLRLIYFSYDVKMKEKGDIPEGYSVSREKKERFSLILESASTNQTSMYLCASSLVPVNTEAFFGQGTRLTVV.

The CDR3 sequence: CAWSTLAAEKLFF. The CDR3 DNA is TGTGCCTGGAGCACCCTCGCGGCTGAAAAACTGTTTTTT. This chain joins TRBV30 and TRBJ1-4; D gene unclear. V gave up 3 bases and J gave up 7 bases, with 12 bases separating them. The CDR3 loop spans 13 amino acids. Germline assignment: CDR1 GTSNPN and CDR2 SVGIG (reference sequence).

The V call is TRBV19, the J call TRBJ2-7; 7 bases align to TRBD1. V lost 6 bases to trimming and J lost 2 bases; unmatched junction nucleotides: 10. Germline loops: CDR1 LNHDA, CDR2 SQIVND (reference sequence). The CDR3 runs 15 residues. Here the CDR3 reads CASRLEQGRTYEQYF. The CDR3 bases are TGTGCCAGTAGGCTCGAACAGGGGAGAACCTACGAGCAGTACTTC.

CDR3 sequence: CSASLNTEAFF. The DNA for the CDR3 is TGCAGTGCATCCTTGAACACTGAAGCTTTCTTT. V and J are TRBV20-1 and TRBJ1-1; D gene ambiguous. The V gene's germline CDR1 is DFQATT and CDR2 SNEGSKA (reference sequence). V lost 6 bases and J lost 0, with 5 bases in between. CDR3 length: 11 amino acids.

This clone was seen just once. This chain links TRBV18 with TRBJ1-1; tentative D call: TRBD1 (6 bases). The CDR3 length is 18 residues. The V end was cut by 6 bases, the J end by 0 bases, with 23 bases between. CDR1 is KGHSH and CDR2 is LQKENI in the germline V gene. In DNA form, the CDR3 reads TGTGCCAGCTCGGCTCAACCGGGGCGGGGGGGCCTGAACACTGAAGCTTTCTTT. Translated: CASSAQPGRGGLNTEAFF.

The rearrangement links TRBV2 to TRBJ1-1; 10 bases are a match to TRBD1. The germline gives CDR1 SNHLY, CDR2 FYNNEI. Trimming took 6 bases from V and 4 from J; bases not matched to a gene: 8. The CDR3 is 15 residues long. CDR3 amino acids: CASSRWTGGSTEAFF. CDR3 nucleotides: TGTGCCAGCAGCCGTTGGACAGGGGGATCCACTGAAGCTTTCTTT.

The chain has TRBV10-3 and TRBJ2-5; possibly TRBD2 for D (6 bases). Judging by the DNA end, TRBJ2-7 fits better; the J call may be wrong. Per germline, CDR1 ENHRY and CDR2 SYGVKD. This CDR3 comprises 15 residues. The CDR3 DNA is TGTGCCATCAGTGAGAATGGGGGGAGCTCCTACGAGCAGTACTTC. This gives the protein CAISENGGSSYEQYF.

CDR3 sequence (DNA): TGCGCCAGCAGTCCCCCCAAAGCGCGGGGTTCCTATAATTCACCCCTCCACTTT. Its translation is CASSPPKARGSYNSPLHF. This chain links TRBV10-2 with TRBJ1-6; no clear D gene. Trimming left V 5 bases short and J 1 base short, with 18 bases between. Germline V gene sequence: CDR1 WSHSY, CDR2 SAAADI. This CDR3 has 18 residues.

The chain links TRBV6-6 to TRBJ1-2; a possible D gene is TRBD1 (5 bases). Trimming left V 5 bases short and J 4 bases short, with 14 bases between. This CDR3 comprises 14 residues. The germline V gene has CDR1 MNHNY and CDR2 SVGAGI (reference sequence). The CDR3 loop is CASSPQVEGYGYTF. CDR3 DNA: TGTGCCAGCAGTCCACAGGTTGAAGGCTATGGCTACACCTTC.

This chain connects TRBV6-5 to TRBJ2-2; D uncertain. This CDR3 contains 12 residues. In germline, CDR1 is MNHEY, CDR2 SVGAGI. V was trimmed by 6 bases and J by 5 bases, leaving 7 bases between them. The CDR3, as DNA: TGTGCCAGCAGGAAGCGAACCGGGGAGCTGTTTTTT. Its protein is CASRKRTGELFF.